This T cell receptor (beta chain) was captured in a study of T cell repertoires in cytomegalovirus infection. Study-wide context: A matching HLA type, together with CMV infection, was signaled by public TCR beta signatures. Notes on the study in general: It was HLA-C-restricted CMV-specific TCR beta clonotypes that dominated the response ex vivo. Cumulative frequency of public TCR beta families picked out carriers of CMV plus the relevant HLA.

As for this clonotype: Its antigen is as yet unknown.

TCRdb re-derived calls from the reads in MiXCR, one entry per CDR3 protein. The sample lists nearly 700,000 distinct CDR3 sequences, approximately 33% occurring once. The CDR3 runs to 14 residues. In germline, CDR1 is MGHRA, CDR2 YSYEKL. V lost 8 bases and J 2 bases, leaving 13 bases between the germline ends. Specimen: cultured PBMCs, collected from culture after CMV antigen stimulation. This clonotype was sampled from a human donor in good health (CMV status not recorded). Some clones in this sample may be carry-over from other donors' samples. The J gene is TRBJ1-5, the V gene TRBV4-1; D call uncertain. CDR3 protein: CASGRGVGNQPQHF. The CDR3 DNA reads TGCGCCAGCGGCCGGGGTGTCGGCAATCAGCCCCAGCATTTT.